The present entry profiles one T cell receptor beta chain with its context. Authors' methods: Reference gene primers were amplified, and this amplification served to estimate nucleated cell counts. Profiled with immunoSEQ multiplex PCR; TCRdb holds only in-frame clones, not every one. V, J and clone size were drawn from that table, and D and trimming were deduced from the DNA. The top ten hold 0.9% to 1.2% of the sample, which has some 300,000 clones, roughly 90% seen once. CDR3 length equals 15 residues. In germline, CDR1 is SNHLY, CDR2 FYNNEI. Unmatched junction bases numbered 8, after V lost 4 bases and J lost 6 bases. This entry belongs to a study of blood T cell repertoires in COVID-19. Overall study: The study drew acute and convalescent COVID-19 samples from the United States, Italy and Spain.

The age range of participants was about 18 to 100 years, with residence in about two dozen US areas. This TCR derives from a woman aged 25 to 45 who had recovered from COVID-19. V gene TRBV2 combines with J gene TRBJ1-1; 10 bases align to TRBD1. Source material: PBMCs or T cells enriched from blood (not recorded which). The CDR3 region is CASSVSPGTGAEAFF. The CDR3 DNA reads TGTGCCAGCAGTGTTTCCCCCGGGACAGGGGCTGAAGCTTTCTTT. The full variable domain, in which reference TRBV2 and TRBJ1-1 provide the parts outside the CDR3, is EPEVTQTPSHQVTQMGQEVILRCVPISNHLYFYWYRQILGQKVEFLVSFYNNEISEKSEIFDDQFSVERPDGSNFTLKIRSTKLEDSAMYFCASSVSPGTGAEAFFGQGTRLTVV.